The 10 T cell receptor beta chains given below trace back to one sample, sequenced in a study of human T cells and chemical hapten exposure. Unfractionated whole blood was the source of the extracted total RNA. Via MiXCR, TCRdb re-called the 5' RACE reads, giving one row per CDR3 protein. The sample carries 150,000 or so distinct CDR3 sequences, roughly 4% recorded once. These receptors were obtained from a female donor in good health.

This clonotype was found many times. J is TRBJ2-3 and V is TRBV28, with no clear D. The CDR3 extends over 13 amino acids. V lost 2 bases and J 8 bases, leaving 11 bases between the germline ends. Per the germline V gene, CDR1 is MDHEN and CDR2 is SYDVKM. The CDR3, as DNA: TGTGCCAGCAGTTTAGGAGCGACCTTTACGCAGTATTTT. It is translated as CASSLGATFTQYF.

This clonotype was detected ten times or more. The CDR3 protein is CASSPRVGVGTQYF. The CDR3 DNA reads as TGTGCCAGCAGCCCTAGGGTGGGGGTAGGGACCCAGTACTTC. V usage is TRBV12-3 or TRBV12-4 and J usage is TRBJ2-5; the D gene could be TRBD1 or TRBD2 (5 bases each). V was shortened by 6 bases and J by 7 bases, with 18 bases between the two germline ends. The CDR3 totals 14 residues.

This clonotype was observed many times. V usage is TRBV5-1 and J usage is TRBJ2-3; the D is unclear. The CDR3 has 13 amino acids. Germline V gene lookup returns CDR1 SGHRS and CDR2 YFSETQ. The V and J ends lost 1 base and 6 bases respectively, with 9 bases between them. The CDR3 DNA reads as TGCGCCAGCAGCTTGAAGGGCTGGGATACGCAGTATTTT. Its translation is CASSLKGWDTQYF.

This clonotype was detected many times. This chain joins TRBV3-1 and TRBJ1-2; D is perhaps TRBD1 (5 bases). Trimming took 8 bases from V and 5 from J, leaving 9 bases between them. Per the germline V gene, CDR1 is LGHDT and CDR2 is YNNKEL (reference sequence). The CDR3 consists of 11 residues. CDR3 bases: TGTGCCAGCGGGACTATTTATGGCTACACCTTC. Translated, it gives CASGTIYGYTF.

This clonotype came up a few times. The chain is built from TRBV3-1 and TRBJ1-1, with D possibly being TRBD1 (5 bases). Looked up from germline, CDR1 is LGHDT and CDR2 is YNNKEL (reference sequence). The CDR3 sequence is 15 residues long. The V end lost 1 base, the J end lost 11 bases, and 20 bases lay between the germline ends. As DNA, the CDR3 is TGTGCCAGCAGCCAAGCTACGGGGGTCCAGCGATTGGCTTTCTTT. It codes for CASSQATGVQRLAFF.

Many counts were recorded for this clonotype. The chain employs TRBV20-1 and TRBJ2-2; no reliable D call. Germline assignment: CDR1 DFQATT and CDR2 SNEGSKA (reference sequence). The CDR3 is 15 residues long. Trimming took 5 bases from V and 3 from J, leaving 16 bases between them. CDR3 in amino acids: CSAGRALFHTGELFF. CDR3 DNA sequence: TGCAGTGCTGGCCGGGCTCTGTTTCACACCGGGGAGCTGTTTTTT.

Only a few counts were recorded for this clonotype. The chain recombines TRBV7-9 with TRBJ1-4; D call uncertain. V gave up 0 bases and J gave up 4 bases, with 6 bases separating them. Per germline, CDR1 SEHNR and CDR2 FQNEAQ (reference sequence). The CDR3 covers 14 residues. DNA of the CDR3: TGTGCCAGCAGCTTAGCCAGCTGTAATGAAAAACTGTTTTTT. It codes for CASSLASCNEKLFF.

This clonotype was seen at least ten times. V and J are TRBV12-3 or TRBV12-4 and TRBJ2-3, with D unresolved. Trimming pared 1 base from V and 3 bases from J, leaving 8 bases between. The CDR3 contains 14 residues. In DNA, the CDR3 is TGTGCCAGCAGTTTAGGGGCCAGAACAGATACGCAGTATTTT. As protein: CASSLGARTDTQYF.

This clonotype occurred many times. CDR3 coding DNA: TGTGCCAGCAGTTACTCTTTGGATCCGGGGGGCGAGCAGTACTTC. Protein product: CASSYSLDPGGEQYF. The rearrangement uses TRBV6-2 or TRBV6-3 and TRBJ2-7, with 7 bases matching TRBD2. The CDR3 covers 15 residues. The V gene's germline CDR1 is MNHEY and CDR2 SVGEGT. With V trimmed by 0 bases and J by 6 bases, 8 bases remained unmatched.

Ten or more counts support this clonotype. The chain carries TRBV15 and TRBJ2-2; D gene ambiguous. V lost 5 bases, J lost 0 bases, and 10 bases lay in between. Germline V CDR1 and CDR2: LNHNV, YYDKDF (reference sequence). The CDR3 covers 15 residues. The CDR3 coding sequence is TGTGCCACCAGCGGCTCGGCGGCGAACACCGGGGAGCTGTTTTTT. Its protein is CATSGSAANTGELFF.